Presented here are 3 T cell receptor beta chains from one specimen sequenced in a study of identical twins. TCRdb re-derived calls from the 5' RACE reads in MiXCR, one entry per CDR3 protein. The sample lists about 250,000 distinct CDR3 sequences, about 9% occurring once. The sample was also linked to a second study, of yellow fever vaccine responses in identical twins.

The sample consisted of CD8+ T cells sorted from blood. The receptor source for this set is a woman aged 18 to 35 in good health.

This chain joins TRBV30 and TRBJ2-1, with no clear D. Per the germline V gene, CDR1 is GTSNPN and CDR2 is SVGIG (reference sequence). This CDR3 is built from 15 residues. With 1 base removed from V and 2 bases from J, the gap between germline ends came to 12 bases. CDR3 protein: CAWSDEAVTYNEQFF. CDR3 sequence (DNA): TGTGCCTGGAGTGATGAGGCAGTTACCTACAATGAGCAGTTCTTC.

This clonotype was detected a few times. CDR3 sequence reads: CASSGDRPYEQYF. CDR3 coding DNA: TGTGCCAGCAGTGGGGACAGGCCCTACGAGCAGTACTTC. The rearrangement joins TRBV12-3 or TRBV12-4 to TRBJ2-7; 8 positions agree with TRBD1. V dropped 5 bases and J dropped 2; count of bases not matched to a gene: 2. The CDR3 runs 13 residues.

In its sample, this clonotype was seen many times. J is TRBJ2-6 and V is TRBV29-1; 7 bases are a match to TRBD1. Germline V gives CDR1 SQVTM, CDR2 ANQGSEA. This CDR3 comprises 17 residues. Germline trimming cut 5 bases from V and 0 bases from J; bases unmatched to any gene: 10. The CDR3 bases are TGCAGCGTTCAACAGGGTCAGGGGGACTCTGGGGCCAACGTCCTGACTTTC. Translated, it gives CSVQQGQGDSGANVLTF.